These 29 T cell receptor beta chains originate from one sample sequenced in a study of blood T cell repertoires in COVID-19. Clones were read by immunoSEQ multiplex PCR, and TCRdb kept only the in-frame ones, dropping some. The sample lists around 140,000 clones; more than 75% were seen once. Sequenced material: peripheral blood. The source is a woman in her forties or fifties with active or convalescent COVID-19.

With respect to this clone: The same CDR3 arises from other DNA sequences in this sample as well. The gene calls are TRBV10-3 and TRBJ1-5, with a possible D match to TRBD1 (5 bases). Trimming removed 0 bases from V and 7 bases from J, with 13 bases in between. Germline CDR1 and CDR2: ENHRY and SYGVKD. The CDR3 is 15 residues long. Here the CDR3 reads CAISESGQGGQPQHF. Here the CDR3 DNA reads TGTGCCATCAGTGAGTCGGGGCAGGGTGGGCAGCCCCAGCATTTT.

CDR3 residues: CASSQAAGASDTQYF. In DNA form, the CDR3 reads TGTGCCAGCAGCCAAGCGGCGGGAGCGTCAGATACGCAGTATTTT. The chain has TRBV6-2 or TRBV6-3 and TRBJ2-3, with 7 bases matching TRBD2. This CDR3 is 15 amino acids long. V shed 6 bases, J shed 4 bases, and the junction held 10 bases outside the gene matches. CDR1 and CDR2 from the germline V gene are MNHEY and SVGEGT.

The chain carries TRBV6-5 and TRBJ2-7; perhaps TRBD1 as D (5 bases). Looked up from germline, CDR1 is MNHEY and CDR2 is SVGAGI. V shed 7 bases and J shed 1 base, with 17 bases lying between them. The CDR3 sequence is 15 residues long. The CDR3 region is CASKIVDTGSYEQYF. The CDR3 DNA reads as TGTGCCAGCAAAATTGTGGACACCGGATCCTACGAGCAGTACTTC.

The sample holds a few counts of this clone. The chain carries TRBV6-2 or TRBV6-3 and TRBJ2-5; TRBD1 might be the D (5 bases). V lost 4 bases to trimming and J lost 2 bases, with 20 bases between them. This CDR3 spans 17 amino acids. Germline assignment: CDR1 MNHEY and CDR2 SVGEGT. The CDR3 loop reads CASSWDRTGQGQETQYF. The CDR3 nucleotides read TGTGCCAGCAGTTGGGATAGAACAGGACAAGGGCAAGAGACCCAGTACTTC.

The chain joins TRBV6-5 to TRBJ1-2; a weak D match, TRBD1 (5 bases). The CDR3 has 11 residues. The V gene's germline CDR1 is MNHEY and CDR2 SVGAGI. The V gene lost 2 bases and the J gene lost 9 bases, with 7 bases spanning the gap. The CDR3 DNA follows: TGTGCCAGCAGTTACCAGGGTAGCTACACCTTC. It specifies CASSYQGSYTF.

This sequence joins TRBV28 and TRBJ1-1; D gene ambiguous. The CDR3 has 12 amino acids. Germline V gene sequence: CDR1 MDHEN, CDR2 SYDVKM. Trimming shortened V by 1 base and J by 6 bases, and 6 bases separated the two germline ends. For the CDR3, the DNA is TGTGCCAGCAGTTTATTGGGCGCTGAAGCTTTCTTT. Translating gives CASSLLGAEAFF.

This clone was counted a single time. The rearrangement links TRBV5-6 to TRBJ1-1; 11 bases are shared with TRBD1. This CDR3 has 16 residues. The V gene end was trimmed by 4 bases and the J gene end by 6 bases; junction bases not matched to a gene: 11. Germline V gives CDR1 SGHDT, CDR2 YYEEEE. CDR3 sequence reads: CASSLRRDRGTSEAFF. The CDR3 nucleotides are TGTGCCAGCAGCCTCCGACGGGACAGGGGGACCTCTGAAGCTTTCTTT.

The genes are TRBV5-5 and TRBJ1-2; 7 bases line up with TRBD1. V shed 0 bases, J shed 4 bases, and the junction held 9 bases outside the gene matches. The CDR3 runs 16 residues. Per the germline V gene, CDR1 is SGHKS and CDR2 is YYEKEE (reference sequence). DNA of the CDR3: TGTGCCAGCAGCTTGGAGGGGATAGGGGGCCTCTATGGCTACACCTTC. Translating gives CASSLEGIGGLYGYTF.

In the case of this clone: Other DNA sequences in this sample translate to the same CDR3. The CDR3: CASSLGSYNEQFF. The CDR3 nucleotides are TGTGCCAGCAGTTTAGGTTCTTACAATGAGCAGTTCTTC. This chain joins TRBV12-3 or TRBV12-4 and TRBJ2-1; D is unclear. V was cut by 1 base and J by 4 bases, with 5 bases left in between. This CDR3 spans 13 amino acids.

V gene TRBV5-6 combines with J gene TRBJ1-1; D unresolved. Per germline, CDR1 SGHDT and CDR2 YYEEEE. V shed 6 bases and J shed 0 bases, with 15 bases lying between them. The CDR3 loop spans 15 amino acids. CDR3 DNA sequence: TGTGCCAGCACCGTTAACACCTTCCTGAACACTGAAGCTTTCTTT. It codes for CASTVNTFLNTEAFF.

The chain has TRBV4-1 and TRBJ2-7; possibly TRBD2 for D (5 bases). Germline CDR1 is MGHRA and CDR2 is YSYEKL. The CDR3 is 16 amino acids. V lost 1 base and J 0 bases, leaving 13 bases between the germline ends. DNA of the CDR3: TGCGCCAGCAGCCAAGTCGGCGGGTCTGGCTCCTACGAGCAGTACTTC. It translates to CASSQVGGSGSYEQYF.

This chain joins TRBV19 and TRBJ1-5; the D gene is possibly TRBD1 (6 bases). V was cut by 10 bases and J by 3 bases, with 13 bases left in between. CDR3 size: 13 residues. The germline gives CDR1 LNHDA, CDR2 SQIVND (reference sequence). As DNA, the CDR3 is TGTGCCAAGGGGGTAAGGAACAATCAGCCCCAGCATTTT. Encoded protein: CAKGVRNNQPQHF.

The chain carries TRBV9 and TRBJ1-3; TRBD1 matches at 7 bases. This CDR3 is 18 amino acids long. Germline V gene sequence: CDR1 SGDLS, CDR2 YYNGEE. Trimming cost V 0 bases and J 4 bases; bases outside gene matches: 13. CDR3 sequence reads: CASSVDDRATPGGNTIYF. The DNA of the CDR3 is TGTGCCAGCAGCGTAGACGACAGGGCCACACCGGGGGGAAACACCATATATTTT. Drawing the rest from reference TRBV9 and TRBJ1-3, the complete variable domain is DSGVTQTPKHLITATGQRVTLRCSPRSGDLSVYWYQQSLDQGLQFLIQYYNGEERAKGNILERFSAQQFPDLHSELNLSSLELGDSALYFCASSVDDRATPGGNTIYFGEGSWLTVV.

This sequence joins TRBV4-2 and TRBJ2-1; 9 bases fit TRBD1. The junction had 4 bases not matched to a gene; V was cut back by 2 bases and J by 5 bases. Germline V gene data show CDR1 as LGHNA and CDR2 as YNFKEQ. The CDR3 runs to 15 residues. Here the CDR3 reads CASSQRTGVDNEQFF. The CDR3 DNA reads TGTGCCAGCAGCCAACGGACAGGGGTTGACAATGAGCAGTTCTTC.

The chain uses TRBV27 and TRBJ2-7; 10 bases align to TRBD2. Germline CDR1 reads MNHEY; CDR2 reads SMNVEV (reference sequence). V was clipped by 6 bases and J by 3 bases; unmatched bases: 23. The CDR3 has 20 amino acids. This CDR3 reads CASSWKGTFGTSVSFYEQYF. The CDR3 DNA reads TGTGCCAGCAGCTGGAAGGGGACTTTCGGGACTAGCGTTTCTTTCTACGAGCAGTACTTC.

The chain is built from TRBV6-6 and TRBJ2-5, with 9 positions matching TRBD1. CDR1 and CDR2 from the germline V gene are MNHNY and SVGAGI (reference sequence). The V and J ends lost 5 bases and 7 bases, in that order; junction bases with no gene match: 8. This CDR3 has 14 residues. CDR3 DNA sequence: TGTGCCAGCAGTAAGGGACAGGGTTCATCGACCCAGTACTTC. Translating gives CASSKGQGSSTQYF.

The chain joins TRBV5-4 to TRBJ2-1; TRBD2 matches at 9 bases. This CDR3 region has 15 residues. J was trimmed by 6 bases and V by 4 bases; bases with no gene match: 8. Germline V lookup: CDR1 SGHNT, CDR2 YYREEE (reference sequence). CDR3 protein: CASSTRTSEGNEQFF. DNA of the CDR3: TGTGCCAGCAGCACAAGGACTAGCGAGGGCAATGAGCAGTTCTTC.

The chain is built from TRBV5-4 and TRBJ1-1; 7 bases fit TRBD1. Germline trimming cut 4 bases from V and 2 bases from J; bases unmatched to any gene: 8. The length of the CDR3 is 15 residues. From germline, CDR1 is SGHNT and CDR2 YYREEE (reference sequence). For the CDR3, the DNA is TGTGCCAGCAGCCGCCCCCGGGACAGTAACACTGAAGCTTTCTTT. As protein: CASSRPRDSNTEAFF.

The CDR3: CATSDPLSGNTIYF. CDR3 nucleotides: TGTGCCACCAGTGATCCGCTGAGTGGAAACACCATATATTTT. The V call is TRBV24-1, the J call TRBJ1-3; D call uncertain. V was trimmed by 3 bases and J by 3 bases, leaving 8 bases between them. This CDR3 is 14 amino acids long. CDR1 and CDR2 from the germline V gene are KGHDR and SFDVKD.

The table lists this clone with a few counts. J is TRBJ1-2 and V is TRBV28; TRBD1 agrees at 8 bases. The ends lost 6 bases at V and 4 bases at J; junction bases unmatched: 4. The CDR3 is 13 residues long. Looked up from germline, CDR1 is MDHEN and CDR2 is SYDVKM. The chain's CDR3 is CASSHTGGYGYTF. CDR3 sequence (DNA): TGTGCCAGCAGCCATACAGGGGGCTATGGCTACACCTTC.

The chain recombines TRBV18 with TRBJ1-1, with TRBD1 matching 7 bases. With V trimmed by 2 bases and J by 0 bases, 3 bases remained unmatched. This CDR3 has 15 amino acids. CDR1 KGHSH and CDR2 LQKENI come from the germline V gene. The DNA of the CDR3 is TGTGCCAGCTCACCAGGGACAGCTTTGAACACTGAAGCTTTCTTT. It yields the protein CASSPGTALNTEAFF.

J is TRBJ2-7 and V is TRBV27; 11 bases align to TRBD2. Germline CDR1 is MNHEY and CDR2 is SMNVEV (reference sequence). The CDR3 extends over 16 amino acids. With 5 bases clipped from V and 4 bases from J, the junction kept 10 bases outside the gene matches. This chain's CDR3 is CASSQTLAGGTYEQYF. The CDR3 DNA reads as TGTGCCAGCAGTCAAACTTTAGCGGGAGGGACATACGAGCAGTACTTC.

CDR3 bases: TGTGCCAGCAGCTTACAAAGTGTGCGGGGCCGCCGGGATACGCAGTATTTT. This translates into CASSLQSVRGRRDTQYF. The chain recombines TRBV3-1 (or the pseudogene TRBV3-2) with TRBJ2-3, with a weak D call TRBD2 (6 bases). Germline CDR1 is LGHDT and CDR2 is YNNKEL (reference sequence). This CDR3 is built from 17 residues. V was shortened by 5 bases and J by 6 bases, with 24 bases between the two germline ends.

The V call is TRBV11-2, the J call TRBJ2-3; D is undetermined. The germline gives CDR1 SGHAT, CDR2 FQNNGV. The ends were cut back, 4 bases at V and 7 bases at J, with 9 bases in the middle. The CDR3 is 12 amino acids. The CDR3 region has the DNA TGTGCCAGCAGCTCATCGGTCAATACGCAGTATTTT. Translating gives CASSSSVNTQYF.

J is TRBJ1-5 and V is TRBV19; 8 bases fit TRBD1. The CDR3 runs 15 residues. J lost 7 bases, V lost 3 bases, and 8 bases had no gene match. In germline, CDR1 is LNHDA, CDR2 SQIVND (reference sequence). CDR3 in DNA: TGTGCCAGTAGTATTGAGGACAGGGTATGGCAGCCCCAGCATTTT. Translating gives CASSIEDRVWQPQHF.

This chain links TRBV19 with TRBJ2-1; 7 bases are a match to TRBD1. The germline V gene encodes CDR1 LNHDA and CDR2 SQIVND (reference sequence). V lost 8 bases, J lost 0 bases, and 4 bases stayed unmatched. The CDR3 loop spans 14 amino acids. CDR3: CASQTGSSYNEQFF. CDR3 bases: TGTGCCAGTCAGACAGGGAGCTCCTACAATGAGCAGTTCTTC.

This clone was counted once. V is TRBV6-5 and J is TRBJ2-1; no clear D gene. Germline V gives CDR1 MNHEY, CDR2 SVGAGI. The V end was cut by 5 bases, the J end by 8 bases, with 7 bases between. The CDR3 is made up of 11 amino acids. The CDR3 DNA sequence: TGTGCCAGCAGTATAGAGGATGAGCAGTTCTTC. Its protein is CASSIEDEQFF.

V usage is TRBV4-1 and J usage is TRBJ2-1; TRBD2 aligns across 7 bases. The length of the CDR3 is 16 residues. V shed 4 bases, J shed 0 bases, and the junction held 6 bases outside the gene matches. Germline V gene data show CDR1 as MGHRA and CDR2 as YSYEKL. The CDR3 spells CASSRQSGASYNEQFF. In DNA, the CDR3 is TGCGCCAGCAGCCGCCAAAGCGGGGCCTCCTACAATGAGCAGTTCTTC.

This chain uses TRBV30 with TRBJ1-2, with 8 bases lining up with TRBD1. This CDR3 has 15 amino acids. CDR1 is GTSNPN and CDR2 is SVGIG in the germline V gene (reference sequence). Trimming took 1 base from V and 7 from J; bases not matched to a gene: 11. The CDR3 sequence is CAWSDMGQALGGYTF. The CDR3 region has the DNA TGTGCCTGGAGTGACATGGGACAGGCCTTGGGTGGCTACACCTTC.